This is a list of T cell receptor beta chains from one sample in a study of TIL therapy for anti-PD-1-resistant metastatic lung cancer. Clones were sequenced by immunoSEQ multiplex PCR, and TCRdb holds only the in-frame ones, with some missing. The sample carries roughly 28,000 clones, 60% to 80% recorded once. The sequencing here drew on tumor tissue, taken at baseline. These receptors were collected from a woman aged 30-79 years with non-small cell lung cancer. Each CDR3 is given with its conserved first and last residue. D genes are given only for firm matches. The listing skips clone size in some rows; elsewhere it reads once, few, many or a size class.

v_gene,d_gene,j_gene,abundance,CDR3aa,CDR3nt
TRBV29-1,TRBD2,TRBJ2-3,NA,CSVSRAGAEEYF,TGCAGCGTCTCCCGAGCGGGAGCCGAGGAGTATTTT
TRBV2,NA,TRBJ1-5,NA,CASRGTGSNQPQHF,TGTGCCAGCAGGGGGACGGGGAGCAATCAGCCCCAGCATTTT
TRBV11-2,NA,TRBJ2-5,NA,CASSLEATERETQYF,TGTGCCAGCAGCTTAGAGGCGACAGAAAGGGAGACCCAGTACTTC
TRBV6-1,NA,TRBJ2-2,NA,CASRLTGELFF,TGTGCCAGCAGACTAACCGGGGAGCTGTTTTTT
TRBV19,NA,TRBJ2-7,NA,CASSIASLYEQYF,TGTGCCAGTAGTATCGCATCTCTCTACGAGCAGTACTTC
TRBV30,NA,TRBJ1-1,NA,CAWSRDRNTEAFF,TGTGCCTGGTCTCGGGACCGGAACACTGAAGCTTTCTTT
TRBV9,TRBD2,TRBJ2-7,NA,CASSPLAGASYEQYF,TGTGCCAGCAGCCCCCTAGCGGGAGCGTCCTACGAGCAGTACTTC
TRBV30,TRBD1,TRBJ2-7,NA,CALTLQGRNREQYF,TGTGCCCTTACTCTACAGGGGCGGAACCGCGAGCAGTACTTC
TRBV5-4,NA,TRBJ2-5,NA,CASSGSELETQYF,TGTGCCAGCAGCGGATCGGAGTTGGAGACCCAGTACTTC
TRBV19,NA,TRBJ2-1,NA,CASSWTGYNEQFF,TGTGCCAGTAGTTGGACCGGTTACAATGAGCAGTTCTTC
TRBV18,NA,TRBJ2-7,few,CASSPRIGDEQYF,TGTGCCAGCTCACCACGGATTGGCGACGAGCAGTACTTC
TRBV5-6,TRBD2,TRBJ2-1,NA,CASSFGLAGVWEQFF,TGTGCCAGCAGCTTTGGACTAGCGGGAGTTTGGGAGCAGTTCTTC
TRBV7-9,NA,TRBJ2-7,NA,CASSLLYEQYF,TGTGCCAGCAGCTTACTCTACGAGCAGTACTTC
TRBV4-1,NA,TRBJ2-1,NA,CASSQEPSSYNEQFF,TGCGCCAGCAGCCAAGAGCCCTCCTCCTACAATGAGCAGTTCTTC
TRBV19,NA,TRBJ2-1,NA,CASSVSWNEQFF,TGTGCCAGTAGTGTATCTTGGAATGAGCAGTTCTTC
TRBV5-1,TRBD2,TRBJ2-1,NA,CASSLGGTNGEQFF,TGCGCCAGCAGCTTGGGGGGGACTAACGGTGAGCAGTTCTTC
TRBV29-1,TRBD1,TRBJ2-2,NA,CSVEGTGHRELFF,TGCAGCGTGGAGGGGACAGGGCACCGGGAGCTGTTTTTT
TRBV5-4,NA,TRBJ2-5,once,CASSRDTQETQYF,TGTGCCAGCAGTAGGGACACCCAAGAGACCCAGTACTTC
TRBV10-3,NA,TRBJ2-3,NA,CAISESGDTQYF,TGTGCCATCAGTGAGTCCGGAGATACGCAGTATTTT
TRBV2,NA,TRBJ1-5,NA,CASRRGVGQPQHF,TGTGCCAGCAGGAGGGGGGTAGGGCAGCCCCAGCATTTT
TRBV30,NA,TRBJ1-2,NA,CAWVQTNYGYTF,TGTGCCTGGGTGCAGACGAACTATGGCTACACCTTC
TRBV6-5,NA,TRBJ2-7,few,CASSVFATYEQYF,TGTGCCAGCAGCGTCTTTGCCACCTACGAGCAGTACTTC
TRBV6-6,TRBD1,TRBJ2-7,NA,CASKNGQGGSYEQYF,TGTGCCAGCAAGAACGGACAGGGGGGCTCCTACGAGCAGTACTTC
TRBV6-4,NA,TRBJ2-3,NA,CASSDSAGSADTQYF,TGTGCCAGCAGTGACTCGGCAGGGTCGGCAGATACGCAGTATTTT
TRBV11-2,TRBD2,TRBJ2-1,NA,CASSLFGTRRDEQFF,TGTGCCAGCAGCTTATTCGGGACTAGAAGGGATGAGCAGTTCTTC
TRBV27,TRBD2,TRBJ2-2,NA,CASSLTGGRGELFF,TGTGCCAGCAGTTTAACGGGGGGGCGCGGGGAGCTGTTTTTT
TRBV10-3,NA,TRBJ2-7,NA,CAIRQEYEQYF,TGTGCCATCAGACAGGAGTACGAGCAGTACTTC
TRBV10-3,NA,TRBJ2-7,NA,CAISNGGNEQYF,TGTGCCATCAGTAATGGGGGAAACGAGCAGTACTTC
TRBV5-1,NA,TRBJ2-3,NA,CASSLEAATDTQYF,TGCGCCAGCAGCTTGGAAGCGGCTACAGATACGCAGTATTTT
TRBV30,TRBD2,TRBJ2-2,NA,CAWSTWGASGTSGELFF,TGTGCCTGGAGTACCTGGGGGGCTAGCGGGACCTCCGGGGAGCTGTTTTTT
TRBV30,NA,TRBJ1-6,NA,CAVNPTDQNSPLHF,TGTGCCGTGAACCCGACAGATCAGAATTCACCCCTCCACTTT
TRBV5-4,NA,TRBJ1-1,NA,CASSSDGYEAFF,TGTGCCAGCAGCTCCGACGGGTATGAAGCTTTCTTT
TRBV29-1,NA,TRBJ2-3,once,CSVDHQQGDTQYF,TGCAGCGTTGATCATCAACAGGGAGATACGCAGTATTTT
TRBV29-1,NA,TRBJ1-2,few,CSARVSGYGYTF,TGCAGCGCCAGGGTTAGTGGATATGGCTACACCTTC
TRBV5-1,NA,TRBJ1-4,NA,CASSWEGTLFNEKLFF,TGCGCCAGCAGCTGGGAAGGGACCCTCTTTAATGAAAAACTGTTTTTT
TRBV19,NA,TRBJ1-4,NA,CAVGREKLFF,TGTGCCGTGGGAAGAGAAAAACTGTTTTTT
TRBV11-3,NA,TRBJ1-5,NA,CASSLGPQELNQPQHF,TGTGCCAGCAGCTTAGGTCCTCAGGAACTCAATCAGCCCCAGCATTTT
TRBV4-1,NA,TRBJ1-4,few,CASSQDLTVGKLFF,TGCGCCAGCAGCCAAGATCTGACAGTCGGAAAACTGTTTTTT
TRBV5-1,NA,TRBJ2-1,NA,CASSLAGYPNEQFF,TGCGCCAGCAGCTTGGCGGGCTATCCGAATGAGCAGTTCTTC
TRBV20-1,NA,TRBJ2-2,NA,CSASATGELFF,TGCAGTGCTTCAGCGACCGGGGAGCTGTTTTTT
TRBV7-6,NA,TRBJ1-2,NA,CASSDGYNGYTF,TGTGCCAGCAGCGATGGGTACAATGGCTACACTTTC
TRBV7-9,TRBD1,TRBJ2-3,NA,CASSLPTGPTDTQYF,TGTGCCAGCAGCTTACCGACAGGGCCCACAGATACGCAGTATTTT
TRBV9,NA,TRBJ1-3,NA,CASSVSPPSQGLGNTIYF,TGTGCCAGCAGCGTCAGCCCCCCATCCCAGGGTCTTGGAAACACCATATATTTT
TRBV5-1,TRBD2,TRBJ2-7,NA,CASKRSGRSDEQYF,TGCGCCAGCAAACGTAGCGGGAGGTCGGACGAGCAGTACTTC
TRBV18,NA,TRBJ2-1,few,CASSPNGGTVAYEQFF,TGTGCCAGCTCACCAAATGGCGGGACGGTGGCCTATGAGCAGTTCTTC
TRBV7-9,NA,TRBJ2-7,NA,CASSSTFAPTYEQYF,TGTGCCAGCAGCTCGACTTTTGCTCCTACCTACGAGCAGTACTTC
TRBV5-1,TRBD1,TRBJ2-5,NA,CASRPGTGGQKTQYF,TGCGCCAGCAGACCTGGGACAGGGGGACAGAAGACCCAGTACTTC
TRBV2,NA,TRBJ1-1,NA,CASIEEFKSEAFF,TGTGCCAGCATTGAGGAGTTCAAATCCGAAGCTTTCTTT
TRBV19,NA,TRBJ1-1,many,CASAIGPEAFF,TGTGCCAGTGCTATTGGACCCGAAGCTTTCTTT
TRBV10-3,TRBD1,TRBJ1-2,few,CAISPGDRAGGYTF,TGTGCCATCAGTCCGGGGGACAGGGCCGGGGGCTACACCTTC
TRBV7-7,TRBD2,TRBJ2-1,few,CASSLGLADSYNEQFF,TGTGCCAGCAGCCTTGGACTAGCGGACTCCTACAATGAGCAGTTCTTC